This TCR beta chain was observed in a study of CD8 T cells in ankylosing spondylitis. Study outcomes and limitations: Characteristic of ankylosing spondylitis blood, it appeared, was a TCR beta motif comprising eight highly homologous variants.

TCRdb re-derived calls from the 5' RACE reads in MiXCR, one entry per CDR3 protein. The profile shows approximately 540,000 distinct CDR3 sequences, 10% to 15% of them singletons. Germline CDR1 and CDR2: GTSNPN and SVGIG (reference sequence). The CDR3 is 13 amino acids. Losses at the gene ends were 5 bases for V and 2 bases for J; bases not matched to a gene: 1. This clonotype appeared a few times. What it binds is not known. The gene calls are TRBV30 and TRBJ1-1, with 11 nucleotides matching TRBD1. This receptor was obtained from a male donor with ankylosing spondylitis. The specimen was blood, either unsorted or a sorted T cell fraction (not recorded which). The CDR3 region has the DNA TGTGCCTGGGGACAGGGGGCTAACACTGAAGCTTTCTTT. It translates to CAWGQGANTEAFF. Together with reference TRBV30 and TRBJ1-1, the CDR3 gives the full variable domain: SQTIHQWPATLVQPVGSPLSLECTVEGTSNPNLYWYRQAAGRGLQLLFYSVGIGQISSEVPQNLSASRPQDRQFILSSKKLLLSDSGFYLCAWGQGANTEAFFGQGTRLTVV.